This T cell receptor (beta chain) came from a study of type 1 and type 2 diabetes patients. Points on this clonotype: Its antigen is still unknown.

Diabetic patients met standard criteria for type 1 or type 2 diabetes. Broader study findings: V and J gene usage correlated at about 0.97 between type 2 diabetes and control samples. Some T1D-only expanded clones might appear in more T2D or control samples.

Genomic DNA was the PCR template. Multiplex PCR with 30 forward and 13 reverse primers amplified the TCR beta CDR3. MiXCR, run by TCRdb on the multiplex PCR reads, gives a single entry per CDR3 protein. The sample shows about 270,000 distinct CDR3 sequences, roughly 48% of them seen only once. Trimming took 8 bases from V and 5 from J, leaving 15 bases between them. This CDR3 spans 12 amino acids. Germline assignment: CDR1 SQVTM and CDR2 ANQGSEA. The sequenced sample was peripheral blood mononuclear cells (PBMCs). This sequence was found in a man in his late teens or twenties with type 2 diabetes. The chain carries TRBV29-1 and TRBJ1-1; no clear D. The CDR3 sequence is CSTTDPSTEAFF. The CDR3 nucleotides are TGCAGCACAACGGACCCGAGTACTGAAGCTTTCTTT.